This TCR beta chain appears in the sequencing data of a study of T cells in Graves' hyperthyroidism and ophthalmopathy. The V gene end was trimmed by 7 bases and the J gene end by 2 bases; junction bases not matched to a gene: 5. Germline CDR1 is SNHLY and CDR2 is FYNNEI. This CDR3 has 16 amino acids. An absence of ophthalmopathy progression within 18 months meant stable Graves' hyperthyroidism. Template material for amplifying TCR beta CDR3 regions consisted of RNA transcripts. TCR CDR3 regions were first amplified by RT-PCR with HTBI primers. Each CDR3 protein is one row after TCRdb ran MiXCR on the multiplex PCR reads. The data contain about 400,000 distinct CDR3 sequences, less than 20% of them seen just once; the ten biggest clones take up 7.5% to 8%. This clonotype was detected ten times or more.

Sequenced material: blood. This TCR was sampled from a young woman with Graves' hyperthyroidism. This rearrangement joins TRBV2 to TRBJ1-4; TRBD1 matches 12 bases. The DNA of the CDR3 is TGTGCCAGCATCATGGGACAGGGGGCTACTAATGAAAAACTGTTTTTT. Protein: CASIMGQGATNEKLFF.